This T cell receptor (beta chain) was identified in a study of Graves' ophthalmopathy and Graves' hyperthyroidism. Trimming removed 3 bases from V and 6 bases from J, with 18 bases in between. CDR3 length equals 17 residues. Amplified material comprised TCR beta CDR3 regions derived from RNA transcripts. An opening RT-PCR round employed HTBI primers and preceded a second-round multiplex PCR. TCRdb reprocessed the multiplex PCR reads via MiXCR and lists one record per CDR3 protein. Of about 210,000 distinct CDR3 sequences in the sample, 29% were seen once. Notes on the study in general: Clonotypes were expanded in thyroid at above 0.001 frequency, and most also appeared in blood.

This clonotype was observed many times. Its antigen is still unknown. With a duration under 3 months, ophthalmopathy in the donors showed moderate-to-severe activity, CAS ≥3 and NOSPECS ≥4. A diagnosis was made from clinical symptoms together with serum thyroxine, TRAb, thyroid ultrasound and orbital computed tomography. PBMCs were isolated by Ficoll-Paque density gradient centrifugation, using roughly 9.7 ml of fresh peripheral blood as the starting material. The chain recombines TRBV12-3 or TRBV12-4 with TRBJ1-6; unclear D gene. The sample taken for sequencing was peripheral blood. The TCR comes from a man aged 50 to 60 with Graves' ophthalmopathy. The CDR3 DNA sequence: TGTGCCAGCAGTTTTTTGGCTTATTTCGGTCGTAATTCACCCCTCCACTTT. Amino acid sequence: CASSFLAYFGRNSPLHF.